Each of the 32 T cell receptor beta chains below was sequenced from the same sample in a study of T cell repertoires in cytomegalovirus infection (dated by TCRdb to about 2019). The instrument was an Illumina HiSeq 1500. TCRdb trimmed public reads at Q25 via fastp, called clones via MiXCR and kept in-frame beta chains. Every distinct CDR3 protein forms one entry, paired with its most common genes and DNA. Present in this sample are fewer than 200,000 distinct CDR3 sequences, more than 9% of which were seen just once. About 5% of the sample is held by the ten biggest clonotypes. Material: PBMCs. All receptors derive from a human donor in good health (CMV status not recorded). Some clones in this sample may be carry-over from other donors' samples.

This clonotype was detected ten times or more. The chain joins TRBV20-1 to TRBJ2-5, with a tentative D call TRBD1 (6 bases). The CDR3 has 12 amino acids. V was cut by 5 bases and J by 5 bases, with 12 bases left in between. In germline, CDR1 is DFQATT, CDR2 SNEGSKA (reference sequence). The chain's CDR3 is CSALQGQETQYF. The CDR3 DNA reads TGCAGTGCTCTTCAGGGGCAGGAGACCCAGTACTTC.

This clonotype was observed many times. The chain couples TRBV7-2 to TRBJ1-1; TRBD1 matches at 12 bases. The CDR3 has 15 amino acids. CDR1 and CDR2 from the germline V gene are SGHTA and FQGNSA. V shed 4 bases, J shed 5 bases, and the junction held 5 bases outside the gene matches. CDR3 nucleotide sequence: TGTGCCAGCAGCTCGGGGACAGGGGGCTTAACTGAAGCTTTCTTT. Its translation: CASSSGTGGLTEAFF.

This clonotype came up a few times. V usage is TRBV19 and J usage is TRBJ2-7, with D perhaps matching TRBD1 or TRBD2 (5 bases each). The V gene's germline CDR1 is LNHDA and CDR2 SQIVND (reference sequence). There are 11 residues in the CDR3. The V end lost 3 bases, the J end lost 5 bases, and 5 bases lay between the germline ends. The DNA for the CDR3 is TGTGCCAGTAGTATGGGGGACGAGCAGTACTTC. It specifies CASSMGDEQYF.

The table lists this clonotype with a few counts. The J gene is TRBJ2-7, the V gene TRBV19; D is possibly TRBD1 or TRBD2 (6 bases each). This CDR3 comprises 18 residues. Between the trimmed V and J ends, which lost 2 bases and 4 bases, there was a span of 24 bases. CDR1 LNHDA and CDR2 SQIVND come from the germline V gene (reference sequence). CDR3 loop: CASSISLPPGDIQYEQYF. The CDR3 coding sequence is TGTGCCAGTAGTATAAGCCTCCCACCGGGGGACATACAATACGAGCAGTACTTC. Complete variable domain (other parts from reference TRBV19 and TRBJ2-7): DGGITQSPKYLFRKEGQNVTLSCEQNLNHDAMYWYRQDPGQGLRLIYYSQIVNDFQKGDIAEGYSVSREKKESFPLTVTSAQKNPTAFYLCASSISLPPGDIQYEQYFGPGTRLTVT.

This clonotype was found many times. V is TRBV7-2 and J is TRBJ2-4, with 12 bases aligning to TRBD2. Germline CDR1 and CDR2: SGHTA and FQGNSA. The CDR3 runs 15 residues. V trimming: 0 bases; J trimming: 8 bases; junction bases outside the gene matches: 2. CDR3 loop: CASSLALAGGDIQYF. The DNA of the CDR3 is TGTGCCAGCAGCTTAGCGCTAGCGGGAGGGGACATTCAGTACTTC.

This clonotype was counted at least ten times. The rearrangement links TRBV7-8 to TRBJ2-3; 8 bases fit TRBD2. Germline trimming cut 1 base from V and 1 base from J; bases unmatched to any gene: 4. This CDR3 spans 16 amino acids. The germline V gene encodes CDR1 SGHVS and CDR2 FQNEAQ. CDR3 residues: CASSLGGGGRTDTQYF. For the CDR3, the DNA is TGTGCCAGCAGCTTAGGGGGCGGGGGGCGCACAGATACGCAGTATTTT.

This clonotype was counted only a few times. The CDR3 DNA is TGTGCCAGCAGCCCTCCAGGGGGTAGCAATCAGCCCCAGCATTTT. Encoded protein: CASSPPGGSNQPQHF. This chain joins TRBV28 and TRBJ1-5; 7 positions agree with TRBD1. CDR1 MDHEN and CDR2 SYDVKM come from the germline V gene. Unmatched junction bases numbered 5, after V lost 6 bases and J lost 0 bases. This CDR3 has 15 residues. Variable domain in full (rest from reference TRBV28 and TRBJ1-5): DVKVTQSSRYLVKRTGEKVFLECVQDMDHENMFWYRQDPGLGLRLIYFSYDVKMKEKGDIPEGYSVSREKKERFSLILESASTNQTSMYLCASSPPGGSNQPQHFGDGTRLSIL.

This clonotype came up many times. The J gene is TRBJ2-3, the V gene TRBV29-1; the match to TRBD1 covers 9 bases. The CDR3 is made up of 14 amino acids. CDR1 SQVTM and CDR2 ANQGSEA come from the germline V gene. The V and J ends lost 6 bases and 3 bases, in that order; junction bases with no gene match: 7. This chain's CDR3 is CSVSDRGKTDTQYF. The CDR3 DNA reads TGCAGCGTGAGCGACAGGGGGAAGACAGATACGCAGTATTTT.

In its sample, this clonotype was seen a few times. The chain combines TRBV11-2 with TRBJ2-5, with D maybe TRBD2 (5 bases). Trimming left V 1 base short and J 0 bases short, with 9 bases between. CDR3 length equals 15 residues. Germline-derived CDR1 and CDR2 are SGHAT and FQNNGV. CDR3 amino acids: CASSLASGNQETQYF. The CDR3 nucleotides read TGTGCCAGCAGCTTAGCCAGCGGTAACCAAGAGACCCAGTACTTC.

Comments on this clonotype: One base away lies a much larger clone, so this may be a sequencing read error. Because it lacks the conserved phenylalanine or tryptophan at the end, this CDR3 is likely a read error. The genes are TRBV7-2 and TRBJ1-4; D not resolved. The germline V gene has CDR1 SGHTA and CDR2 FQGNSA. Between the trimmed V and J ends, which lost 3 bases and 5 bases, there was a span of 13 bases. The CDR3 loop spans 15 amino acids. Here the CDR3 reads CASSFDHRYNEKLFS. The DNA of the CDR3 is TGTGCCAGCAGCTTTGATCACAGATACAATGAAAAACTGTTTTCT.

This clonotype was counted many times. The gene calls are TRBV7-2 and TRBJ2-1, with 14 bases that match TRBD2. The CDR3 is 19 amino acids. Germline CDR1 is SGHTA and CDR2 is FQGNSA. The trim removed 4 bases at V and 6 bases at J, leaving 14 bases unmatched. This chain's CDR3 is CASSYPGLAGELPGNEQFF. CDR3 coding DNA: TGTGCCAGCAGCTATCCGGGACTAGCGGGAGAACTACCGGGCAATGAGCAGTTCTTC.

This clonotype has more than one count but fewer than ten. CDR3: CATPDLPGEGDEQFF. The CDR3 DNA reads as TGTGCCACCCCGGACTTACCGGGAGAGGGGGATGAGCAGTTCTTC. V is TRBV24-1 and J is TRBJ2-1; tentatively, D is TRBD1 or TRBD2 (6 bases each). Per the germline V gene, CDR1 is KGHDR and CDR2 is SFDVKD. With 9 bases removed from V and 8 bases from J, the gap between germline ends came to 22 bases. CDR3 length: 15 amino acids.

The sample holds many counts of this clonotype. V and J are TRBV7-2 and TRBJ1-2; 9 bases align to TRBD1. The CDR3 spans 15 residues. The germline gives CDR1 SGHTA, CDR2 FQGNSA. Unmatched junction bases numbered 3, after V lost 0 bases and J lost 4 bases. The CDR3 region is CASSLAGQGTYGYTF. In DNA, the CDR3 is TGTGCCAGCAGCTTAGCGGGACAGGGTACCTATGGCTACACCTTC.

The V gene is TRBV9, the J gene TRBJ2-3, with D tentatively TRBD1 (5 bases). Germline V gene sequence: CDR1 SGDLS, CDR2 YYNGEE. Deletions cut 2 bases from V and 3 bases from J, with 16 bases between. The CDR3 contains 16 residues. The CDR3 here is CASSVDRGGKTDTQYF. The CDR3 DNA reads TGTGCCAGCAGCGTTGATAGGGGTGGGAAGACAGATACGCAGTATTTT.

This clonotype was seen repeatedly, ten times or more. The V gene is TRBV29-1, the J gene TRBJ2-7; D not resolved. The germline V gene encodes CDR1 SQVTM and CDR2 ANQGSEA. Trimming left V 6 bases short and J 4 bases short, with 10 bases between. This CDR3 region has 11 residues. The CDR3 DNA reads as TGCAGCGTGGCAGCAGGTTACGAGCAGTACTTC. This gives the protein CSVAAGYEQYF.

This clonotype appeared many times. The rearrangement joins TRBV7-8 to TRBJ2-5; perhaps TRBD2 as D (6 bases). Trimming stripped 7 bases from V and 5 bases from J, with 14 bases between. The germline V gene encodes CDR1 SGHVS and CDR2 FQNEAQ. CDR3 length: 13 amino acids. CDR3 amino acids: CASTRESRETQYF. CDR3 in DNA: TGTGCCAGCACCCGGGAGAGCCGGGAGACCCAGTACTTC. The complete variable domain, with remaining parts taken from reference TRBV7-8 and TRBJ2-5, reads GAGVSQSPRYKVAKRGQDVALRCDPISGHVSLFWYQQALGQGPEFLTYFQNEAQLDKSGLPSDRFFAERPEGSVSTLKIQRTQQEDSAVYLCASTRESRETQYFGPGTRLLVL.

The chain combines TRBV5-4 with TRBJ2-1; perhaps D is TRBD1 or TRBD2 (6 bases each). The CDR3 is 15 amino acids. CDR1 and CDR2 (germline): SGHNT, YYREEE (reference sequence). The V end was cut by 6 bases, the J end by 1 base, with 14 bases between. The CDR3 region is CASTPGGGSYNEQFF. Written as DNA, the CDR3 is TGTGCCAGCACCCCCGGAGGGGGGTCCTACAATGAGCAGTTCTTC.

Only a few counts were recorded for this clonotype. The chain links TRBV7-2 to TRBJ2-2; D assignment may be TRBD1 or TRBD2 (6 bases each). Germline V CDR1 and CDR2: SGHTA, FQGNSA. The CDR3 has 15 residues. V lost 2 bases, J lost 7 bases, and 14 bases lay in between. This CDR3 reads CASSLYREEYGELFF. The CDR3 DNA reads TGTGCCAGCAGCTTATACAGGGAGGAGTACGGGGAGCTGTTTTTT. Combining the CDR3 with reference TRBV7-2 and TRBJ2-2 gives the whole variable domain GAGVSQSPSNKVTEKGKDVELRCDPISGHTALYWYRQSLGQGLEFLIYFQGNSAPDKSGLPSDRFSAERTGGSVSTLTIQRTQQEDSAVYLCASSLYREEYGELFFGEGSRLTVL.

The chain combines TRBV2 with TRBJ1-4; tentatively, D is TRBD1 (6 bases). Trimming stripped 1 base from V and 5 bases from J, with 20 bases between. The CDR3 runs 18 residues. Germline V lookup: CDR1 SNHLY, CDR2 FYNNEI. The CDR3 sequence is CASSEGRQGPQGNEKLFF. CDR3 in DNA: TGTGCCAGCAGTGAAGGTCGGCAGGGGCCACAAGGAAATGAAAAACTGTTTTTT.

This clonotype was seen many times. This chain links TRBV7-2 with TRBJ2-1; 8 nucleotides line up with TRBD2. V lost 2 bases to trimming and J lost 4 bases; unmatched junction nucleotides: 4. The CDR3 runs 15 residues. Germline CDR1 reads SGHTA; CDR2 reads FQGNSA. The CDR3 reads CASSLTSGQYNEQFF. The CDR3 nucleotides read TGTGCCAGCAGCTTAACTAGCGGACAATACAATGAGCAGTTCTTC.

This clonotype was recorded at least ten times. The chain uses TRBV7-2 and TRBJ1-5, with a possible D match to TRBD1 (5 bases). V was pared by 1 base and J by 8 bases, with 12 bases between. The CDR3 covers 14 residues. CDR1 SGHTA and CDR2 FQGNSA come from the germline V gene. The CDR3 DNA reads as TGTGCCAGCAGCTTAGTAGGGGTGATTGAGCCCCAGCATTTT. This gives the protein CASSLVGVIEPQHF.

This clonotype was observed many times. The chain couples TRBV7-2 to TRBJ2-3; possible D gene TRBD2, 6 bases. Trimming pared 1 base from V and 0 bases from J, leaving 14 bases between. The CDR3 extends over 17 amino acids. CDR1 and CDR2 (germline): SGHTA, FQGNSA. The CDR3 DNA is TGTGCCAGCAGCTTAGGTGTATCTAGCGACAGCACAGATACGCAGTATTTT. Translating it yields CASSLGVSSDSTDTQYF.

The J gene is TRBJ2-1, the V gene TRBV14, with 10 bases aligning to TRBD2. The CDR3 has 17 amino acids. The germline CDR1 and CDR2 sequences are SGHDN and FVKESK. Germline trimming cut 0 bases from V and 3 bases from J; bases unmatched to any gene: 5. The CDR3 coding sequence is TGTGCCAGCAGCCAAGATCTAAGCGGGGGGGGCTACAATGAGCAGTTCTTC. Protein product: CASSQDLSGGGYNEQFF.

This clonotype showed up just a few times. This rearrangement joins TRBV3-1 to TRBJ2-7, with D maybe TRBD2 (5 bases). The germline V gene has CDR1 LGHDT and CDR2 YNNKEL (reference sequence). V was pared by 2 bases and J by 6 bases, with 14 bases between. The length of the CDR3 is 14 residues. CDR3 protein: CASSQMTLAGEQYF. In DNA form, the CDR3 reads TGTGCCAGCAGCCAAATGACCCTAGCCGGCGAGCAGTACTTC.

This clonotype turned up a few times. This CDR3 is CASSLQGPPGNTIYF. CDR3 nucleotides: TGTGCCAGCAGCTTACAGGGGCCCCCTGGAAACACCATATATTTT. V gene TRBV7-3 combines with J gene TRBJ1-3; weak D call: TRBD1 (6 bases). The CDR3 length is 15 residues. CDR1 is SGHTA and CDR2 is FQGTGA in the germline V gene. Trimming removed 2 bases from V and 2 bases from J, with 10 bases in between.

In this sample, this clonotype turned up many times. V is TRBV7-2 and J is TRBJ2-5; D not resolved. From germline, CDR1 is SGHTA and CDR2 FQGNSA. This CDR3 spans 15 amino acids. Trimming took 1 base from V and 2 from J, leaving 11 bases between them. In DNA, the CDR3 is TGTGCCAGCAGCTTAGGGGCGAACATTCAAGAGACCCAGTACTTC. It is translated as CASSLGANIQETQYF.

The V and J genes are TRBV28 and TRBJ2-7, with 7 bases that match TRBD2. The germline V gene has CDR1 MDHEN and CDR2 SYDVKM. The CDR3 extends over 14 amino acids. With V trimmed by 8 bases and J by 3 bases, 10 bases remained unmatched. CDR3 DNA: TGTGCCAGCTCCAATGGGGGAGGGAACTACGAGCAGTACTTC. It is translated as CASSNGGGNYEQYF. The complete variable domain, with remaining parts taken from reference TRBV28 and TRBJ2-7, reads DVKVTQSSRYLVKRTGEKVFLECVQDMDHENMFWYRQDPGLGLRLIYFSYDVKMKEKGDIPEGYSVSREKKERFSLILESASTNQTSMYLCASSNGGGNYEQYFGPGTRLTVT.

This clonotype was observed at least ten times. This chain links TRBV20-1 with TRBJ2-1; D not certain. The V gene's germline CDR1 is DFQATT and CDR2 SNEGSKA (reference sequence). The CDR3 has 16 residues. With 0 bases removed from V and 0 bases from J, the gap between germline ends came to 12 bases. The CDR3: CSARDSGPSSYNEQFF. The DNA for the CDR3 is TGCAGTGCTAGAGATTCGGGCCCGAGCTCCTACAATGAGCAGTTCTTC.

The gene calls are TRBV20-1 and TRBJ2-1; unclear D gene. V lost 5 bases, J lost 0 bases, and 8 bases lay in between. The CDR3 runs 13 residues. Germline assignment: CDR1 DFQATT and CDR2 SNEGSKA (reference sequence). CDR3 sequence (DNA): TGCAGTGCTTCACAGTTCTCCTACAATGAGCAGTTCTTC. Translated, it gives CSASQFSYNEQFF.

There are a few counts of this clonotype. This chain joins TRBV10-3 and TRBJ1-4; D perhaps matches TRBD1 (6 bases). From germline, CDR1 is ENHRY and CDR2 SYGVKD. The V and J ends lost 11 bases and 4 bases respectively, with 14 bases between them. The CDR3 loop spans 13 amino acids. The CDR3 DNA follows: TGTGCCTCCCGGGGGCAGAGTAATGAAAAACTGTTTTTT. This codes for CASRGQSNEKLFF.

This clonotype was seen more than once but under ten times. The chain couples TRBV4-1 to TRBJ1-5, with D possibly matching TRBD1 (5 bases). Germline CDR1 is MGHRA and CDR2 is YSYEKL. The CDR3 is 15 residues long. V lost 1 base and J 6 bases, leaving 13 bases between the germline ends. This CDR3 is CASSQVGDGIQPQHF. In DNA, the CDR3 is TGCGCCAGCAGCCAAGTAGGGGACGGGATTCAGCCCCAGCATTTT.

This clonotype has ten or more counts. V usage is TRBV29-1 and J usage is TRBJ1-2, with 7 bases fitting TRBD1. J gave up 1 base and V 5 bases, and 4 bases lay outside the gene matches. Looked up from germline, CDR1 is SQVTM and CDR2 is ANQGSEA. The length of the CDR3 is 13 residues. The CDR3 bases are TGCAGCGTTCTTCGGGACAGTAACTATGGCTACACCTTC. As protein: CSVLRDSNYGYTF.